This is a list of T cell receptor beta chains from one sample in a study of cytomegalovirus exposure and HLA in healthy donors. This table comes from immunoSEQ multiplex PCR, and its TCRdb copy is limited to in-frame clones, with some not included. The profile covers 150,000 or so clones, with 79% appearing a single time and approximately 8% taken by the ten largest. Material: PBMCs. These receptor sequences come from a man in his thirties or forties in good health and CMV-seropositive. CDR3s include the opening cysteine and the closing phenylalanine or tryptophan. A D gene is named only where the DNA matches it firmly. Clone size, where shown, is once, few, many, or a class for clones that have expanded.

TRBJ2-2,NA,NA,TRBV30,TGTGCCTGGAGTGTGATCGGGACCGGGGAGCTGTTTTTT,CAWSVIGTGELFF
TRBJ2-1,once,NA,TRBV5-6,TGTGCCAGCAGCGGAGCGAACAACAATGAGCAGTTCTTC,CASSGANNNEQFF
TRBJ1-5,NA,NA,TRBV7-2,TGTGCCAGCAGCTCAGACACCAATCAGCCCCAGCATTTT,CASSSDTNQPQHF
TRBJ2-3,NA,TRBD2,TRBV7-3,TGTGCCAGCAGCTCTTCGGCGGGAGGGTTCAGCTCGCAGTATTTT,CASSSSAGGFSSQYF
TRBJ2-5,few,NA,TRBV13,TGTGCCAGCAGCTTAGGCGAGGCGGTTAGCCAAGAGACCCAGTACTTC,CASSLGEAVSQETQYF
TRBJ2-7,NA,NA,TRBV11-3,TGTGCCAGCAGCACCCGAGGGAGGCAGGTCTTTTCCTACGAGCAGTACTTC,CASSTRGRQVFSYEQYF
TRBJ2-3,NA,TRBD2,TRBV29-1,TGCAGCGTTGAAAGGAGCGGGGGCGACCCAGATACGCAGTATTTT,CSVERSGGDPDTQYF
TRBJ2-3,NA,TRBD2,TRBV5-1,TGCGCCAGCACGACTAGCGGGAGTATAACAGATACGCAGTATTTT,CASTTSGSITDTQYF
TRBJ2-1,NA,NA,TRBV19,TGTGCCAGTAGTATAGGGGAGGTAGTCTCCTACAATGAGCAGTTCTTC,CASSIGEVVSYNEQFF
TRBJ2-7,NA,TRBD1,TRBV28,TGTGCCAGCAGTTCACCGGGACAGGGGGCGGAGGAGCAGTACTTC,CASSSPGQGAEEQYF
TRBJ1-5,NA,NA,TRBV15,TGTGCCACCAGCAGAGATTTGGGGGCTCGGCAGCCCCAGCATTTT,CATSRDLGARQPQHF
TRBJ1-1,NA,NA,TRBV7-2,TGTGCCAGCAGCTTATCTATACGGGAGAGGACTGAAGCTTTCTTT,CASSLSIRERTEAFF
TRBJ1-4,NA,TRBD1,TRBV4-3,TGCGCCAGCAGCCGAGACAGGGCAGGTGAAAAACTGTTTTTT,CASSRDRAGEKLFF
TRBJ2-1,NA,TRBD2,TRBV30,TGTGCCCTGAGCGGGAGCGGGAGGGCCGAGCAGTTCTTC,CALSGSGRAEQFF
TRBJ1-1,medium-sized,NA,TRBV5-1,TGCGCCAGCAGCTTGCGGGGGGGGAACACTGAAGCTTTCTTT,CASSLRGGNTEAFF
TRBJ1-6,NA,NA,TRBV28,TGTGCCAGCAGCCTAAGAAATTCACCCCTCCACTTT,CASSLRNSPLHF
TRBJ2-1,NA,NA,TRBV29-1,TGCAGCGTTGAGGGGGGGACAGGTCGAAATCGGCGGCCGTTCTTC,CSVEGGTGRNRRPFF
TRBJ2-1,NA,NA,TRBV28,TGTGCCAGCAGGTCCGGTTCCTGGAATGAGCAGTTCTTC,CASRSGSWNEQFF
TRBJ1-2,NA,NA,TRBV10-1,TGCGCCAGCAGTGACTCAGGGGTCGATGGCTACACCTTC,CASSDSGVDGYTF
TRBJ2-2,NA,NA,TRBV6-6,TGTGCCAGCAGTTTGGTATCACTAACCGGGGAGCTGTTTTTT,CASSLVSLTGELFF
TRBJ2-7,NA,NA,TRBV28,TGTGCCAGCACGTCGACCGGGACACAACCCTACGAGCAGTACTTC,CASTSTGTQPYEQYF
TRBJ1-5,NA,TRBD1,TRBV27,TGTGCCAGCAGTTCGACCTCGAGCCTCGGACAGGGGGCGTATCAGCCCCAGCATTTT,CASSSTSSLGQGAYQPQHF
TRBJ1-3,NA,NA,TRBV2,TGTGCCAGCAGTGAAAGGCGGAGCTCTGGAAACACCATATATTTT,CASSERRSSGNTIYF
TRBJ2-2,few,NA,TRBV5-8,TGTGCCAGCAGCGTGGGACACTCGAACACCGGGGAGCTGTTTTTT,CASSVGHSNTGELFF
TRBJ2-7,NA,NA,TRBV25-1,TGTGCCAGCAGGGCAGACTCCTACGAGCAGTACTTC,CASRADSYEQYF
TRBJ2-1,NA,NA,TRBV6-4,TGTGCCAGCAGTGACTCGATAGCAGTTGAGCAGTTCTTC,CASSDSIAVEQFF
TRBJ2-7,NA,NA,TRBV6-1,TGTGCCAGCAGTGGGGACCCCAGGGGCGAGCAGTACTTC,CASSGDPRGEQYF
TRBJ2-1,NA,NA,TRBV19,TGTGCCAGTAGTGGTCACAGGCCCAGCTACAATGAGCAGTTCTTC,CASSGHRPSYNEQFF
TRBJ1-4,hyperexpanded,NA,TRBV6-6,TGTGCCAGCACGTCCCCACGCGGGGGTAATGAAAAACTGTTTTTT,CASTSPRGGNEKLFF
TRBJ2-5,NA,NA,TRBV18,TGTGCCAGCTCACCGGGAACCCGCGGGGAGACCCAGTACTTC,CASSPGTRGETQYF
TRBJ1-1,few,TRBD1,TRBV18,TGTGCCAGCTCACCGAGGGACAGGGGAGGCGCTGAAGCTTTCTTT,CASSPRDRGGAEAFF
TRBJ1-5,NA,NA,TRBV14,TGTGCCAGCAGCCCCGGAGGGTCGAGCAATCAGCCCCAGCATTTT,CASSPGGSSNQPQHF
TRBJ2-5,NA,NA,TRBV5-6,TGTGCCAGCAGCTTGGATGCGGCAAGGGAGACCCAGTACTTC,CASSLDAARETQYF
TRBJ1-1,few,NA,TRBV5-4,TGTGCCAGCAGCCCCCCTCCCGGGACAACTTTCATGAACACTGAAGCTTTCTTT,CASSPPPGTTFMNTEAFF
TRBJ2-5,NA,TRBD2,TRBV29-1,TGCAGCGTTGATCCTAGCGGGAATAGAGAGACCCAGTACTTC,CSVDPSGNRETQYF
TRBJ1-1,NA,NA,TRBV29-1,TGCAGCGTTCTCCAGTCAGACACTGAAGCTTTCTTT,CSVLQSDTEAFF
TRBJ1-2,NA,TRBD1,TRBV11-2,TGTGCCAGCAGCGGTGGACAGGGGACTGGCTACACCTTC,CASSGGQGTGYTF
TRBJ2-1,NA,TRBD2,TRBV2,TGTGCCAGCTCACTAGCGGGGGGGCACAATGAGCAGTTCTTC,CASSLAGGHNEQFF
TRBJ1-6,NA,TRBD1,TRBV27,TGTGCCAGCAGTCCCCAGGGGGTCTATAATTCACCCCTCCACTTT,CASSPQGVYNSPLHF
TRBJ1-6,NA,TRBD1,TRBV7-3,TGTGCCAGCAGCTTATCCGGGACAGGGAATTCACCCCTCCACTTT,CASSLSGTGNSPLHF
TRBJ1-3,NA,NA,TRBV28,TGTGCCAGCGCCGTTCGGGGAAACACCATATATTTT,CASAVRGNTIYF
TRBJ1-2,NA,NA,TRBV9,TGTGCCAGCAGCGTAGGGGGGGGTTCTGGTGGCTACACCTTC,CASSVGGGSGGYTF
TRBJ2-1,NA,TRBD2,TRBV7-9,TGTGCCAGCAGCTTAGCGGTAGCGGGGGGGGAGTTCTTC,CASSLAVAGGEFF
TRBJ2-5,NA,TRBD2,TRBV5-8,TGTGCCAGCAGTCTCAGCGGGGGGGCAATAGAGACCCAGTACTTC,CASSLSGGAIETQYF
TRBJ2-3,NA,TRBD2,TRBV6-6,TGTGCCAGCAGTTATACGCGGGGGGCTACAGATACGCAGTATTTT,CASSYTRGATDTQYF